This passage covers 21 T cell receptor beta chains from one sample sequenced in a study of T cell responses to AZD1222 COVID-19 vaccine. Profiling relied on immunoSEQ multiplex PCR, and the TCRdb table lists in-frame clones only, not all of them. The table includes around 83,000 clones, roughly nine tenths detected once. The sequencing used peripheral blood, collected on day 0 of AZD1222 vaccination. The receptors here all came from an adult in good health.

In this sample, this clone turned up once. CDR3 sequence reads: CASSVSPTYEQYF. In nucleotides, the CDR3 is TGTGCCAGCAGTGTTTCGCCCACCTACGAGCAGTACTTC. V is TRBV6-4 and J is TRBJ2-7, with unresolved D. This CDR3 has 13 amino acids. V lost 4 bases to trimming and J lost 2 bases, with 9 bases between them. Looked up from germline, CDR1 is MRHNA and CDR2 is SNTAGT.

The chain uses TRBV7-8 and TRBJ2-3; D unresolved. CDR3 length equals 13 residues. Germline V lookup: CDR1 SGHVS, CDR2 FQNEAQ. The V end was cut by 3 bases, the J end by 6 bases, with 10 bases between. CDR3 sequence: CASSFLPSDTQYF. The CDR3 nucleotides read TGTGCCAGCAGCTTTCTTCCTTCCGATACGCAGTATTTT.

This chain uses TRBV7-2 with TRBJ1-2, with 8 bases lining up with TRBD1. The CDR3 loop spans 14 amino acids. V lost 6 bases to trimming and J lost 4 bases; unmatched junction nucleotides: 7. Germline V gene lookup returns CDR1 SGHTA and CDR2 FQGNSA. CDR3 amino acids: CASSHPGTGYGYTF. In DNA form, the CDR3 reads TGTGCCAGCAGTCATCCCGGGACAGGCTATGGCTACACCTTC.

V is TRBV11-1 and J is TRBJ2-7; D remains unclear. The CDR3 contains 13 residues. CDR1 SGHAT and CDR2 FQDESV come from the germline V gene (reference sequence). V lost 1 base to trimming and J lost 6 bases, with 10 bases between them. CDR3 amino acids: CASSLEFQTEQYF. In DNA, the CDR3 is TGTGCCAGCAGCTTAGAGTTCCAGACCGAGCAGTACTTC.

This clone was counted a single time. V is TRBV9 and J is TRBJ2-2; D gene ambiguous. V lost 4 bases to trimming and J lost 2 bases, with 12 bases between them. Germline V gene data show CDR1 as SGDLS and CDR2 as YYNGEE. This CDR3 is 15 amino acids long. As DNA, the CDR3 is TGTGCCAGCAGCTCTCGGAACGGTAACACCGGGGAGCTGTTTTTT. Its protein product is CASSSRNGNTGELFF.

The V and J genes are TRBV7-9 and TRBJ1-2, with 9 bases identical to TRBD1. V dropped 1 base and J dropped 5; count of bases not matched to a gene: 2. The CDR3 is 14 residues long. The germline CDR1 and CDR2 sequences are SEHNR and FQNEAQ (reference sequence). CDR3 region: CASSLGQGGYGYTF. The DNA of the CDR3 is TGTGCCAGCAGCTTAGGACAGGGGGGATATGGCTACACCTTC.

The gene calls are TRBV27 and TRBJ2-3; 9 bases are shared with TRBD2. There are 15 residues in the CDR3. V shed 5 bases and J 4 bases; nucleotides not matched to a gene: 7. Germline V gene sequence: CDR1 MNHEY, CDR2 SMNVEV (reference sequence). In nucleotides, the CDR3 is TGTGCCAGCAGTCCTAATAGCGGGAGACCAGATACGCAGTATTTT. Translating gives CASSPNSGRPDTQYF.

The V and J genes are TRBV2 and TRBJ1-3; D gene unclear. The CDR3 length is 12 residues. Trimming left V 4 bases short and J 9 bases short, with 10 bases between. CDR1 is SNHLY, CDR2 FYNNEI, per germline. DNA of the CDR3: TGTGCCAGCAGTGCCGGGGAACTCACCATATATTTT. Translation gives CASSAGELTIYF.

V is TRBV29-1 and J is TRBJ1-1, with no clear D. CDR1 is SQVTM, CDR2 ANQGSEA, per germline. Trimming stripped 6 bases from V and 5 bases from J, with 10 bases between. This CDR3 has 11 amino acids. As DNA, the CDR3 is TGCAGCGTCGTTGACGGGACTGAAGCTTTCTTT. Amino acid sequence: CSVVDGTEAFF.

The V and J genes are TRBV6-1 and TRBJ1-1, with D unclear. Germline V gives CDR1 MNHNS, CDR2 SASEGT. The ends were cut back, 2 bases at V and 5 bases at J, with 15 bases in the middle. CDR3 size: 15 residues. CDR3 nucleotide sequence: TGTGCCAGCAGTGAACGGCCCGGAGGGATTACTGAAGCTTTCTTT. Translating it yields CASSERPGGITEAFF.

The rearrangement links TRBV7-8 to TRBJ2-2, with a tentative D call TRBD1 (5 bases). Germline V gene lookup returns CDR1 SGHVS and CDR2 FQNEAQ. The CDR3 sequence is 15 residues long. Trimming stripped 5 bases from V and 5 bases from J, with 15 bases between. In DNA, the CDR3 is TGTGCCAGCAGCGAACGAGCAGGGCCAACCGGGGAGCTGTTTTTT. This sequence encodes CASSERAGPTGELFF.

This chain uses TRBV5-5 with TRBJ2-1; D is uncertain. Germline V gene lookup returns CDR1 SGHKS and CDR2 YYEKEE (reference sequence). V gave up 1 base and J gave up 2 bases, with 4 bases separating them. This CDR3 is built from 13 residues. The CDR3 nucleotides are TGTGCCAGCAGCTTGACAGCCTACAATGAGCAGTTCTTC. Translating it yields CASSLTAYNEQFF. Full variable domain (remainder filled in from reference TRBV5-5 and TRBJ2-1): DAGVTQSPTHLIKTRGQQVTLRCSPISGHKSVSWYQQVLGQGPQFIFQYYEKEERGRGNFPDRFSARQFPNYSSELNVNALLLGDSALYLCASSLTAYNEQFFGPGTRLTVL.

The rearrangement joins TRBV7-3 to TRBJ2-2; TRBD2 agrees at 16 bases. CDR3 length: 18 amino acids. V lost 5 bases to trimming and J lost 3 bases; unmatched junction nucleotides: 6. Germline V gene data show CDR1 as SGHTA and CDR2 as FQGTGA. The CDR3 coding sequence is TGTGCCAGCAGCGCGGGACTAGCGGGAGGGCCAGACACCGGGGAGCTGTTTTTT. Residues: CASSAGLAGGPDTGELFF.

The chain joins TRBV18 to TRBJ1-1; 11 bases match TRBD1. The V gene's germline CDR1 is KGHSH and CDR2 LQKENI. The CDR3 length is 16 residues. After removal of 1 base from V and 6 bases from J, the junction contained 7 bases not matched to a gene. CDR3 nucleotides: TGTGCCAGCTCACCACTTGTCTCGGGACAGGGGGCTGAAGCTTTCTTT. Translation: CASSPLVSGQGAEAFF.

The V call is TRBV28, the J call TRBJ2-1; possible D gene TRBD2, 6 bases. V lost 11 bases and J lost 9, with 17 bases in between. Germline loops: CDR1 MDHEN, CDR2 SYDVKM. The CDR3 totals 12 residues. The CDR3 nucleotides are TGTGCCGGAGCTCCTCTCGGGGGTGAGCAGTTCTTC. As protein: CAGAPLGGEQFF. Supplemented by reference TRBV28 and TRBJ2-1, the full variable domain reads DVKVTQSSRYLVKRTGEKVFLECVQDMDHENMFWYRQDPGLGLRLIYFSYDVKMKEKGDIPEGYSVSREKKERFSLILESASTNQTSMYLCAGAPLGGEQFFGPGTRLTVL.

This chain connects TRBV28 to TRBJ1-1; D not resolved. The germline V gene has CDR1 MDHEN and CDR2 SYDVKM. The ends were cut back, 3 bases at V and 11 bases at J, with 19 bases in the middle. This CDR3 has 14 residues. CDR3 sequence reads: CASSLTAPELKAFF. DNA of the CDR3: TGTGCCAGCAGTTTGACGGCCCCTGAGCTGAAGGCTTTCTTT.

This chain connects TRBV2 to TRBJ2-1, with 7 bases aligning to TRBD2. CDR3 length: 15 amino acids. In germline, CDR1 is SNHLY, CDR2 FYNNEI. With V trimmed by 2 bases and J by 14 bases, 15 bases remained unmatched. The CDR3 DNA reads TGTGCCAGCAGTGAACAGGGCGGGAGTGTTGGTGTGGAGTTCTTC. Encoded protein: CASSEQGGSVGVEFF. The variable domain in full, completed from reference TRBV2 and TRBJ2-1, reads EPEVTQTPSHQVTQMGQEVILRCVPISNHLYFYWYRQILGQKVEFLVSFYNNEISEKSEIFDDQFSVERPDGSNFTLKIRSTKLEDSAMYFCASSEQGGSVGVEFFGPGTRLTVL.

This chain uses TRBV5-3 with TRBJ2-1, with 7 bases lining up with TRBD2. TRBV5-3 is designated an ORF whose function remains uncertain. The CDR3 has 18 amino acids. J lost 4 bases, V lost 3 bases, and 16 bases had no gene match. In nucleotides, the CDR3 is TGTGCCAGAAGCTCCCGCCCCGTCCTAGCGGACCGATACAATGAGCAGTTCTTC. The encoded protein is CARSSRPVLADRYNEQFF.

CDR3 amino acids: CASSPGGLSNYGYTF. In nucleotides, the CDR3 is TGTGCCAGCAGCCCGGGGGGCCTTTCTAACTATGGCTACACCTTC. This chain connects TRBV28 to TRBJ1-2; weak D call: TRBD1 (6 bases). Between the trimmed V and J ends, which lost 6 bases and 0 bases, there was a span of 14 bases. Germline loops: CDR1 MDHEN, CDR2 SYDVKM. The CDR3 totals 15 residues.

The chain joins TRBV28 to TRBJ1-3; the D is unclear. The CDR3 loop spans 12 amino acids. Germline V CDR1 and CDR2: MDHEN, SYDVKM. V dropped 7 bases and J dropped 0 bases, with 4 bases sitting between them. As DNA, the CDR3 is TGTGCCAGCAAAAGCTCTGGAAACACCATATATTTT. This codes for CASKSSGNTIYF.

This clone was observed a single time. This sequence joins TRBV6-6 and TRBJ1-5; D gene ambiguous. The CDR3 has 16 amino acids. Germline V gene sequence: CDR1 MNHNY, CDR2 SVGAGI (reference sequence). Trimming took off 2 bases at V and 3 bases at J, with 14 bases between the two ends. CDR3 residues: CASSYLRSQYNQPQHF. The DNA of the CDR3 is TGTGCCAGCAGTTACCTTCGTTCTCAATACAATCAGCCCCAGCATTTT.